This T cell receptor beta chain emerged from a study of Ad26.COV2.S vaccination and SARS-CoV-2 variants. Generated by immunoSEQ multiplex PCR, the TCRdb table keeps only in-frame clones and is missing some. The data show 450,000 to 550,000 clones, about 88% seen once. Trimming left V 0 bases short and J 1 base short, with 12 bases between. The CDR3 is 16 amino acids. Germline V gene sequence: CDR1 MGHRA, CDR2 YSYEKL. Treatment noted: roughly 18 received Ad26.COV2.S at low or high dose, single or two shots; several received placebo; per-sample allocation not given. Sampling happened 63 days after the first vaccine or placebo injection.

This chain connects TRBV4-1 to TRBJ1-1, with D possibly TRBD1 on 6 matching bases. This sequence was found in a person aged 18-60 years who received the Ad26.COV2.S COVID-19 vaccine or a placebo. Here the sequenced sample was peripheral blood, taken in a trial of Ad26.COV2.S vaccine versus placebo. CDR3: CASSQDRGGGNTEAFF. The CDR3 region has the DNA TGCGCCAGCAGCCAAGACCGGGGGGGCGGGAACACTGAAGCTTTCTTT.